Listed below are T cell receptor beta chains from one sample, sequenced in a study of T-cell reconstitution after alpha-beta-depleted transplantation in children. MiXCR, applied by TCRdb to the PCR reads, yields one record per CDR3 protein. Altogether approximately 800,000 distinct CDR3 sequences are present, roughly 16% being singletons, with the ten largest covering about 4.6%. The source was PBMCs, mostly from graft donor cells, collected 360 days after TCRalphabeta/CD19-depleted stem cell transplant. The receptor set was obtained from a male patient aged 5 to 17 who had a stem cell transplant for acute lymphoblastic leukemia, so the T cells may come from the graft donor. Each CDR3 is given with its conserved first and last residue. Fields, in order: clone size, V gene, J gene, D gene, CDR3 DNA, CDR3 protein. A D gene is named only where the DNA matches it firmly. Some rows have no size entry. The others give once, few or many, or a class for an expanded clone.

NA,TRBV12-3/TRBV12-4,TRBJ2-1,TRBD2,TGTGCCAGCAGCCATCCCCCGGGACTAGCGGGATACAATGAGCAGTTCTTC,CASSHPPGLAGYNEQFF
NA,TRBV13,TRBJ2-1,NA,TGTGCCAGCAGCTTTCGACTAACAGGGGAGCAGTTCTTC,CASSFRLTGEQFF
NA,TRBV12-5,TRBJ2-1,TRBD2,TGTGCTAGTGGTTTGGTATTTGGGCTAGCGGGAGGGGAGCGGAATGAGCAGTTCTTC,CASGLVFGLAGGERNEQFF
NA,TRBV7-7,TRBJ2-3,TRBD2,TGTGCCAGCACATCTAGCGGGAGCACAGATACGCAGTATTTT,CASTSSGSTDTQYF
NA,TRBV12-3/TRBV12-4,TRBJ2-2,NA,TGTGCCAGCAGTAGCGGGACAGGAGTGAACACCGGGGAGCTGTTTTTT,CASSSGTGVNTGELFF
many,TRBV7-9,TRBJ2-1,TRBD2,TGTGCCAGCAGACTAACTAGCGCTGACAATGAGCAGTTCTTC,CASRLTSADNEQFF
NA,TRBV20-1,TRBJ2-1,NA,TGCAGTGCTGGGGGAGAGAACAATGAGCAGTTCTTC,CSAGGENNEQFF
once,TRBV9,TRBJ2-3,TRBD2,TGTGCCAGCAGCGTAGCTTCGTGGGGCGGGAGTTCGCAGTATTTT,CASSVASWGGSSQYF
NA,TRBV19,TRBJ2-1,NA,TGTGCCAGTACCTCTATACATTTCCATGAGCAGTTCTTC,CASTSIHFHEQFF
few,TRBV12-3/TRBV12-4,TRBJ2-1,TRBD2,TGTGCCAGCAGCTCCGGGACTAGTCGACAACAGCAGTTCTTC,CASSSGTSRQQQFF
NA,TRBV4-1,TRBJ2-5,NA,TGCGCCAGCAGCCAAGATGGGCAGGTGGAGACCCAGTACTTC,CASSQDGQVETQYF
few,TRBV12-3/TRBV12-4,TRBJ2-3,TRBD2,TGTGCCAGCAGCCCAGCGGGAGATCGGTCGGATACGCAGTATTTT,CASSPAGDRSDTQYF
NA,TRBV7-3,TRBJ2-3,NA,TGTGCCAGCAGCGAGGCCGGTGGGTCGGATACGCAGTATTTT,CASSEAGGSDTQYF
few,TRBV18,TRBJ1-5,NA,TGTGCCAGCTCAACAATCAACCAGGCGCGAGTAGGTCAGCCCCAGCATTTT,CASSTINQARVGQPQHF
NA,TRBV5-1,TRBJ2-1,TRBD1,TGCGCCAGCAGCTTGGTTCCGGGACAGGGCCATGAGCAGTTCTTC,CASSLVPGQGHEQFF
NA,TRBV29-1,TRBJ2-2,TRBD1,TGCAGCGTAATACAGGGGCCGGGGGAGCTGTTTTTT,CSVIQGPGELFF
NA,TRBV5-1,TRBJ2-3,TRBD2,TGCGCCAGCAGCTTTCCACTAGCGGGAACAGATACGCAGTATTTT,CASSFPLAGTDTQYF
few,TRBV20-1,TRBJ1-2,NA,TGCAGTGCTAGAGGGGGGGGGGCCCATGGCTACACCTTC,CSARGGGAHGYTF
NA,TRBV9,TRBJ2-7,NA,TGTGCCAGCAGCGTAGATTCAGGGTATCTTTCCTACGAGCAGTACTTC,CASSVDSGYLSYEQYF
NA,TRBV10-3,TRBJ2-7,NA,TGTGCCATCAGTGAAGGTGGCATCCCCTACGAGCAGTACTTC,CAISEGGIPYEQYF
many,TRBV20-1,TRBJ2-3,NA,TGCAGTGCCTTGCGGGGGCTCTACTACACAGATACGCAGTATTTT,CSALRGLYYTDTQYF
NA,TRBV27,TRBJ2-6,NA,TGTGCCAGCAGTTTCTTTGGGTATGGGGCCAACGTCCTGACTTTC,CASSFFGYGANVLTF
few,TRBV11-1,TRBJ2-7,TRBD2,TGTGCCAGCAGGCCTTCGGGGAAACTAGCGGCCAGGACCTACGAGCAGTACTTC,CASRPSGKLAARTYEQYF
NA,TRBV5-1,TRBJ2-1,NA,TGCGCCAGCAGCTTGGGCAGGAGACGGATCAATGAGCAGTTCTTC,CASSLGRRRINEQFF
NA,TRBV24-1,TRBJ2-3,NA,TGTGCCACCAGTGATTTGCAAAGGGATCTCCTAGCAGCTAGCACAGATACGCAGTATTTT,CATSDLQRDLLAASTDTQYF
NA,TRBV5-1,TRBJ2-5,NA,TGCGCCAGCAGCTTGGCGAACTCCGGGGAGACCCAGTACTTC,CASSLANSGETQYF
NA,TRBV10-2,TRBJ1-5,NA,TGCGCCAGCAGGGACAGTGGAGTTCAGCCCCAGCATTTT,CASRDSGVQPQHF
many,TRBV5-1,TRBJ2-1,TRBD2,TGCGCCAGCAGCTTAGCCTCTAGCGGGGACTACAATGAGCAGTTCTTC,CASSLASSGDYNEQFF